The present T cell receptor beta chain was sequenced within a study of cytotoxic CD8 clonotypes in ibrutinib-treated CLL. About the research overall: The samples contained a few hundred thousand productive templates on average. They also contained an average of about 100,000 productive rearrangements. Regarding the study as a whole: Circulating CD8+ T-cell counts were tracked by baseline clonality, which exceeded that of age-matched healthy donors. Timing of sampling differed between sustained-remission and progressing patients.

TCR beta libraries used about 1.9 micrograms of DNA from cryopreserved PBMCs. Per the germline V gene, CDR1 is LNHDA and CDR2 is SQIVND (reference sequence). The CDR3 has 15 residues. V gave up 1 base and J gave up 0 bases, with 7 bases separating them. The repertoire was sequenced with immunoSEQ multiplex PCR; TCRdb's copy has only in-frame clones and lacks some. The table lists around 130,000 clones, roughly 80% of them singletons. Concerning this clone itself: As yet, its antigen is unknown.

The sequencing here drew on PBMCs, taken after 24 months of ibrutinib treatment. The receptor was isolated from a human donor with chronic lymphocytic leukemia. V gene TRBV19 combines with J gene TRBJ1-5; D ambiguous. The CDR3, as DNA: TGTGCCAGTAGTATAGTTGCGGATAGCAATCAGCCCCAGCATTTT. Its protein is CASSIVADSNQPQHF.